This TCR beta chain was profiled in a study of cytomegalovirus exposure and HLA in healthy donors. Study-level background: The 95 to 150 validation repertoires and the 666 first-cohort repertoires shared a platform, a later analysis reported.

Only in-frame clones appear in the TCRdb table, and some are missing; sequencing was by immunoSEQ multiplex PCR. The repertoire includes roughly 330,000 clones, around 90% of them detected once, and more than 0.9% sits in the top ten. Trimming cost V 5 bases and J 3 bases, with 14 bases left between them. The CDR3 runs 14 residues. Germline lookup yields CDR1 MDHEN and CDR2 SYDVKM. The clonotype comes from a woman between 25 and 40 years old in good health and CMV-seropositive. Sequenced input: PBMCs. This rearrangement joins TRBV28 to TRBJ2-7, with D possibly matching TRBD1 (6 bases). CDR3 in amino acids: CASSLRDNNYEQYF. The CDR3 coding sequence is TGTGCCAGCAGTCTCCGGGACAATAACTACGAGCAGTACTTC.